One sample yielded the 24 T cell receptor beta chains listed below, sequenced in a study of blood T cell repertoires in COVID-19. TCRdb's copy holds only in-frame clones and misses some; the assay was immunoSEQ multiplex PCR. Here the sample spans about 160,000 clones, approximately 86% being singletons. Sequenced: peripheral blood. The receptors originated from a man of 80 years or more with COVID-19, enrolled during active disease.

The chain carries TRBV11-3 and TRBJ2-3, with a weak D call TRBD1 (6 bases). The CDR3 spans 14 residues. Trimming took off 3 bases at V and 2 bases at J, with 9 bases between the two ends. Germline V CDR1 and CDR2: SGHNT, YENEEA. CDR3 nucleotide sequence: TGTGCCAGCAGCTTGACAGGTTACACAGATACGCAGTATTTT. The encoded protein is CASSLTGYTDTQYF.

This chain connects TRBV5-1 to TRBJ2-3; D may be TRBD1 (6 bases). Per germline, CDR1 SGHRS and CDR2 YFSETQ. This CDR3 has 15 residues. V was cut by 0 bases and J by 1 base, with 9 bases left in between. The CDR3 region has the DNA TGCGCCAGCAGCTTGGTAAACAGGGGCACAGATACGCAGTATTTT. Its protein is CASSLVNRGTDTQYF.

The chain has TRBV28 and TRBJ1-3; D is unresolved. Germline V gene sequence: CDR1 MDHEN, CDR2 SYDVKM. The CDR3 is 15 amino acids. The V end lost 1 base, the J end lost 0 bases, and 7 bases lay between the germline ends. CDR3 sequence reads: CASSLYGVSGNTIYF. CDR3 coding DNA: TGTGCCAGCAGTTTATACGGGGTCTCTGGAAACACCATATATTTT.

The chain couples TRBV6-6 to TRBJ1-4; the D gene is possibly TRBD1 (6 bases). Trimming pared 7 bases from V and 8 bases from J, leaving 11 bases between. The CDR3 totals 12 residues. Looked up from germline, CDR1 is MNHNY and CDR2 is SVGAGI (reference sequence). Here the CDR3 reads CASNTGYEKLFF. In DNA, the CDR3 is TGTGCCAGCAATACAGGGTACGAAAAACTGTTTTTT.

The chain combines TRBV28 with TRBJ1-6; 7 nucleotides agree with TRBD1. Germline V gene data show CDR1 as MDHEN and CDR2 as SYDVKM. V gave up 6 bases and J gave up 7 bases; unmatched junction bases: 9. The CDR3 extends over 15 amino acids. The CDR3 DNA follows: TGTGCCAGCAGCCCCTCACAGGGGACGAATTCACCCCTCCACTTT. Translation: CASSPSQGTNSPLHF. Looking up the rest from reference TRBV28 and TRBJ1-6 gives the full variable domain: DVKVTQSSRYLVKRTGEKVFLECVQDMDHENMFWYRQDPGLGLRLIYFSYDVKMKEKGDIPEGYSVSREKKERFSLILESASTNQTSMYLCASSPSQGTNSPLHFGNGTRLTVT.

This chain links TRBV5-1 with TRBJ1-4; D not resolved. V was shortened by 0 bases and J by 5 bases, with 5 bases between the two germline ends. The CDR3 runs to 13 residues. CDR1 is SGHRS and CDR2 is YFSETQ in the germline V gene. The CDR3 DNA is TGCGCCAGCAGCTTGGCCCCGAATGAAAAACTGTTTTTT. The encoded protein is CASSLAPNEKLFF.

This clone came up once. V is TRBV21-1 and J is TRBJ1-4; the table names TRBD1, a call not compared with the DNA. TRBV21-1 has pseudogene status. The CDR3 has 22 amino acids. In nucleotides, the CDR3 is TGTGCCAGCAGCAAAAAATTCTGTGAGGACAGGGAAGTGAGGTTGGATAATGAAAAACTGTTTTTT. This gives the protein CASSKKFCEDREVRLDNEKLFF.

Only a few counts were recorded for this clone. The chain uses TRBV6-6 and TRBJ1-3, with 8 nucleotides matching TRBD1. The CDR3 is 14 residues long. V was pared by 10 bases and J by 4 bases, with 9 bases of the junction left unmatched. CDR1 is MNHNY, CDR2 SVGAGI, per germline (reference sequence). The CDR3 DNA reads TGTGCCACCGAGGCAGGGGGCAAGGGAAACACCATATATTTT. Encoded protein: CATEAGGKGNTIYF.

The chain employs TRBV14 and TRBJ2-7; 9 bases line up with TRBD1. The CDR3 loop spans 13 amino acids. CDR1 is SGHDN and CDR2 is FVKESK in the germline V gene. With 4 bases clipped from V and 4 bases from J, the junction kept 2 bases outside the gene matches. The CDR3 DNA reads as TGTGCCAGCAGCCCAGACAGGGGGTACGAGCAGTACTTC. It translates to CASSPDRGYEQYF. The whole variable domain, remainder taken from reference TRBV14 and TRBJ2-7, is EAGVTQFPSHSVIEKGQTVTLRCDPISGHDNLYWYRRVMGKEIKFLLHFVKESKQDESGMPNNRFLAERTGGTYSTLKVQPAELEDSGVYFCASSPDRGYEQYFGPGTRLTVT.

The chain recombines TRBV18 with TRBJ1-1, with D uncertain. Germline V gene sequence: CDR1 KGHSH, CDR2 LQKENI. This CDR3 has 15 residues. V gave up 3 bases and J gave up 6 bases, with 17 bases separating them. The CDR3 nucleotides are TGTGCCAGCTCACCTTTTGAGGGTCGACGAGCTGAAGCTTTCTTT. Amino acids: CASSPFEGRRAEAFF.

CDR3 sequence: CASSARGGPHNEQFF. Written as DNA, the CDR3 is TGTGCCAGCAGCGCCCGGGGGGGCCCCCACAATGAGCAGTTCTTC. The chain combines TRBV9 with TRBJ2-1; the match to TRBD2 covers 8 bases. The CDR3 runs 15 residues. The germline CDR1 and CDR2 sequences are SGDLS and YYNGEE. The V gene end was trimmed by 3 bases and the J gene end by 5 bases; junction bases not matched to a gene: 7.

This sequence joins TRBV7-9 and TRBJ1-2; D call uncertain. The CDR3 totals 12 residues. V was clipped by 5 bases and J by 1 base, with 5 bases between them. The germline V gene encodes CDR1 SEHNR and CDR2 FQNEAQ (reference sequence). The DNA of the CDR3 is TGTGCCAGCAGCAGCGTTAACTATGGCTACACCTTC. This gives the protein CASSSVNYGYTF.

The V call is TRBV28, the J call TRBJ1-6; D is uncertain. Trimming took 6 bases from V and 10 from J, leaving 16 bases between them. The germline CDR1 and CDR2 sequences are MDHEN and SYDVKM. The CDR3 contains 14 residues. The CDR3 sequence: CASRVGGLQSPLHF. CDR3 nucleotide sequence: TGTGCCAGCAGGGTCGGAGGGCTACAGTCACCCCTCCACTTT.

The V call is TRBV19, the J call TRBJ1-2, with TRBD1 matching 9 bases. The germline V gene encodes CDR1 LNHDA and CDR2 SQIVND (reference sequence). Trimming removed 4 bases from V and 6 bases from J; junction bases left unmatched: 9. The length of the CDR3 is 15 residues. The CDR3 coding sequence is TGTGCCAGTAGTAGAATCCGGGACAGGGAGAATGGCTACACCTTC. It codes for CASSRIRDRENGYTF.

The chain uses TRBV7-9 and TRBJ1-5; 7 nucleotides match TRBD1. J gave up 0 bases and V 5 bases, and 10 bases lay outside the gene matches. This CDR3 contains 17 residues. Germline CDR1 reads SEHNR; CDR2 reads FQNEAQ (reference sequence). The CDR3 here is CASSDRQGASSNQPQHF. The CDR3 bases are TGTGCCAGCAGCGACAGACAGGGAGCGAGTAGCAATCAGCCCCAGCATTTT.

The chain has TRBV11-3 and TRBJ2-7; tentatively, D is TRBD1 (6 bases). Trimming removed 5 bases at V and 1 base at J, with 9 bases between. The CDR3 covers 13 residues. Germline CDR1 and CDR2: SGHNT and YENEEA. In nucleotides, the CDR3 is TGTGCCAGCAGCAAACAGGGATCCTACGAGCAGTACTTC. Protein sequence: CASSKQGSYEQYF.

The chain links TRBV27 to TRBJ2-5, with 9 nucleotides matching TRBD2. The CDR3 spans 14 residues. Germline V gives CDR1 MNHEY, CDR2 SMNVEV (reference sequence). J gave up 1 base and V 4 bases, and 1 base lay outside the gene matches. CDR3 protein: CASSSSGVQETQYF. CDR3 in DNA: TGTGCCAGCAGTTCTAGCGGGGTCCAAGAGACCCAGTACTTC.

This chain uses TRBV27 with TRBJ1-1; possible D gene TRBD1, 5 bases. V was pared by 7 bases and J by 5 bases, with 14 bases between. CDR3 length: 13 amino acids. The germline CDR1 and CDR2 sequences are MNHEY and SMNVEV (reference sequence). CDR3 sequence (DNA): TGTGCCAGCATGAAACGGGGGGTAACTGAAGCTTTCTTT. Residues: CASMKRGVTEAFF.

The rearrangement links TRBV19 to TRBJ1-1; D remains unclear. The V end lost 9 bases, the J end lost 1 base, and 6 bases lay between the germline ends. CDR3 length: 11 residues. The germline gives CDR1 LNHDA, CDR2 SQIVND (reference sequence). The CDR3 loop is CASQANTEAFF. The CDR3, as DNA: TGTGCCAGCCAGGCGAACACTGAAGCTTTCTTT.

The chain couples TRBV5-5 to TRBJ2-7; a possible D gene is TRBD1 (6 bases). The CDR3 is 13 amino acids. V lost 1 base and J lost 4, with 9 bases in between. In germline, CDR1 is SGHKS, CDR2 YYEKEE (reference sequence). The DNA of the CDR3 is TGTGCCAGCAGCTTGCGGCAGGGGTACGAGCAGTACTTC. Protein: CASSLRQGYEQYF.

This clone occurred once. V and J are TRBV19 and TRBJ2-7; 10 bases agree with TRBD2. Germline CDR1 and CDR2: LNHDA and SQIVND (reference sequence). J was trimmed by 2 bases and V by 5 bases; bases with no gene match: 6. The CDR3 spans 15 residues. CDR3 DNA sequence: TGTGCCAGTAGTGGACTAGCGGATCCTACCTACGAGCAGTACTTC. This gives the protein CASSGLADPTYEQYF.

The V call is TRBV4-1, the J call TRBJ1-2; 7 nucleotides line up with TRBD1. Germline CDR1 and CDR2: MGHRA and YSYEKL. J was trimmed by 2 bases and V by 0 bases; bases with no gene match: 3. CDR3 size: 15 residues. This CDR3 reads CASSQDSGQNYGYTF. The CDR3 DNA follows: TGCGCCAGCAGCCAAGATTCGGGACAGAACTATGGCTACACCTTC.

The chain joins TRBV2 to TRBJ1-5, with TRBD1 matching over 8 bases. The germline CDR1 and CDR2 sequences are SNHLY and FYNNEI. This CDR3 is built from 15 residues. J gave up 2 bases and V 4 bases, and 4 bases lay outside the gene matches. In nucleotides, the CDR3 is TGTGCCAGCAGTGGGAGACAGGGGCGCAATCAGCCCCAGCATTTT. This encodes CASSGRQGRNQPQHF.

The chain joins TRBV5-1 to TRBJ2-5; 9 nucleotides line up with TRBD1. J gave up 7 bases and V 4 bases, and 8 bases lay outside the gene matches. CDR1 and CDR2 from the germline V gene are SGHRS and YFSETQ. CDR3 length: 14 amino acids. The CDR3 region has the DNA TGCGCCAGCAGCCCCGACAGGGGGGTGGGGACCCAGTACTTC. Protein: CASSPDRGVGTQYF. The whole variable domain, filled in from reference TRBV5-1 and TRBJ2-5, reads KAGVTQTPRYLIKTRGQQVTLSCSPISGHRSVSWYQQTPGQGLQFLFEYFSETQRNKGNFPGRFSGRQFSNSRSEMNVSTLELGDSALYLCASSPDRGVGTQYFGPGTRLLVL.